The clone carrying this TCR beta chain came up a few times. No antigen is known for it. The sample is drawn from a study of response to subunit inactivated influenza vaccine. TCRdb used MiXCR to reprocess the RT-PCR reads, holding one entry per CDR3 protein. The sample shows 800,000 or so distinct CDR3 sequences, roughly 20% of them seen only once. Findings of the study overall: The authors put forward the suggestion that each seasonal influenza vaccination may bring in only a limited number of new T cells.

This CDR3 comprises 14 residues. Trimming cost V 5 bases and J 6 bases, with 13 bases left between them. This clonotype originated in a man in his fifties who received an inactivated influenza vaccine. This sequence joins TRBV12-3 or TRBV12-4 and TRBJ1-4, with D uncertain. Sequencing was performed on PBMCs from blood, taken roughly 5 days after vaccination. The CDR3 loop reads CASSQQRLDEKLFF. The DNA of the CDR3 is TGTGCCAGCAGTCAACAGAGGTTAGATGAAAAACTGTTTTTT.